These 9 T cell receptor beta chains originate from one sample sequenced in a study of T cells after yellow fever vaccination. Via MiXCR, TCRdb re-called the 5' RACE reads, giving one row per CDR3 protein. The repertoire has approximately 610,000 distinct CDR3 sequences, about 15% of them found once; the top ten carry about 18%. This specimen was PBMCs, taken 5 days after the first yellow fever vaccination. The receptor source for this set is a man between 18 and 35 years old who received the YFV17D yellow fever vaccine.

This clonotype has just a few counts. The J gene is TRBJ2-1, the V gene TRBV2, with a possible D match to TRBD1 (5 bases). With 5 bases removed from V and 4 bases from J, the gap between germline ends came to 9 bases. CDR3 length: 13 amino acids. Germline CDR1 is SNHLY and CDR2 is FYNNEI. The CDR3 loop is CASSNRPYNEQFF. The CDR3, as DNA: TGTGCCAGCAGTAACAGGCCTTACAATGAGCAGTTCTTC.

This clonotype was picked up many times. The rearrangement uses TRBV18 and TRBJ2-3, with no clear D. The V and J ends lost 2 bases and 4 bases respectively, with 4 bases between them. There are 12 residues in the CDR3. Germline V gives CDR1 KGHSH, CDR2 LQKENI. Written as DNA, the CDR3 is TGTGCCAGCTCACCAGTCCCAGATACGCAGTATTTT. As protein: CASSPVPDTQYF.

This clonotype was counted only a few times. CDR3 nucleotides: TGTGCCAGCAGCTTAGACGTTTCAGGGATCTCCTACAATGAGCAGTTCTTC. It is translated as CASSLDVSGISYNEQFF. The chain uses TRBV11-2 and TRBJ2-1, with D maybe TRBD1 (5 bases). There are 17 residues in the CDR3. Between the trimmed V and J ends, which lost 0 bases and 0 bases, there was a span of 12 bases. In germline, CDR1 is SGHAT, CDR2 FQNNGV.

The chain is built from TRBV5-6 and TRBJ2-3; D unresolved. Looked up from germline, CDR1 is SGHDT and CDR2 is YYEEEE. The CDR3 extends over 11 amino acids. Trimming stripped 7 bases from V and 5 bases from J, with 8 bases between. The CDR3 loop is CASGSIDTQYF. Written as DNA, the CDR3 is TGTGCCAGCGGATCCATAGATACGCAGTATTTT.

In this sample, this clonotype turned up a few times. The J gene is TRBJ2-3, the V gene TRBV14; 8 bases agree with TRBD1. Per germline, CDR1 SGHDN and CDR2 FVKESK. Trimming cost V 1 base and J 3 bases; bases outside gene matches: 6. There are 16 residues in the CDR3. CDR3 in DNA: TGTGCCAGCAGCCAAGGTCGTGGGACAGGTACAGATACGCAGTATTTT. Amino acid sequence: CASSQGRGTGTDTQYF.

The V call is TRBV30, the J call TRBJ1-6; D perhaps matches TRBD1 (6 bases). Germline V gene lookup returns CDR1 GTSNPN and CDR2 SVGIG (reference sequence). Trimming left V 2 bases short and J 7 bases short, with 12 bases between. This CDR3 has 14 residues. The CDR3 region is CAWSKWDTNSPLHF. CDR3 coding DNA: TGTGCCTGGAGTAAATGGGACACCAATTCACCCCTCCACTTT.

V is TRBV10-3 and J is TRBJ1-2, with D perhaps matching TRBD1 (5 bases). The CDR3 totals 15 residues. CDR1 is ENHRY and CDR2 is SYGVKD in the germline V gene. V shed 0 bases and J shed 4 bases, with 12 bases lying between them. This CDR3 is CAISESEGRIYGYTF. DNA for the CDR3: TGTGCCATCAGTGAGTCGGAGGGGCGGATCTATGGCTACACCTTC.

The V call is TRBV6-2 or TRBV6-3, the J call TRBJ1-5; tentative D call: TRBD1 (6 bases). Germline CDR1 reads MNHEY; CDR2 reads SVGEGT. V lost 5 bases and J lost 1, with 15 bases in between. CDR3 length: 16 amino acids. CDR3 coding DNA: TGTGCCAGCAGTAGCCCACAGGGACGAAGCAATCAGCCCCAGCATTTT. As protein: CASSSPQGRSNQPQHF.

The V and J genes are TRBV2 and TRBJ1-2; 8 bases fit TRBD1. This CDR3 has 17 amino acids. J was trimmed by 4 bases and V by 5 bases; bases with no gene match: 15. Germline V CDR1 and CDR2: SNHLY, FYNNEI. DNA of the CDR3: TGTGCCAGCAGTAAGTTCGCGGGACAGGTCCCCCTCTATGGCTACACCTTC. Residues: CASSKFAGQVPLYGYTF.